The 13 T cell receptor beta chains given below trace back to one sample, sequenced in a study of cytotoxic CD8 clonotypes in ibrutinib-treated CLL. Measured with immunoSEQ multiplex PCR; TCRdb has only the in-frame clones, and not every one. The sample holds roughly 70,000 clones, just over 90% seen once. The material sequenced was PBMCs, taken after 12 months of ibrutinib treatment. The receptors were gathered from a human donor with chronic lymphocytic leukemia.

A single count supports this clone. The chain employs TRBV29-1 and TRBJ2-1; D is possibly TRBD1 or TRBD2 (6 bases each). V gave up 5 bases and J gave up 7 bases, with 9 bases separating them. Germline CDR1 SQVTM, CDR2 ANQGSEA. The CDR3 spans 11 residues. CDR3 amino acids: CSVRGGNEQFF. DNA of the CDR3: TGCAGCGTTCGAGGGGGGAATGAGCAGTTCTTC.

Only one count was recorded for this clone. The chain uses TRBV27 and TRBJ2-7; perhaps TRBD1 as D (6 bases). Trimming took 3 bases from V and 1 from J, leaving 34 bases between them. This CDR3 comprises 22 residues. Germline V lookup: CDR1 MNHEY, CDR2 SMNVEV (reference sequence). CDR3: CASSFEPPPYWEGGIRSYEQYF. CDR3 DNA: TGTGCCAGCAGTTTTGAGCCCCCCCCTTACTGGGAAGGGGGAATACGGTCCTACGAGCAGTACTTC.

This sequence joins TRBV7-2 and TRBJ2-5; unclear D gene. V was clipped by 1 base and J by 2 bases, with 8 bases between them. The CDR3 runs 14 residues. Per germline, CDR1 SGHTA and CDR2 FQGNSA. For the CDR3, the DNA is TGTGCCAGCAGCTTAGGACATGCACAAGAGACCCAGTACTTC. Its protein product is CASSLGHAQETQYF.

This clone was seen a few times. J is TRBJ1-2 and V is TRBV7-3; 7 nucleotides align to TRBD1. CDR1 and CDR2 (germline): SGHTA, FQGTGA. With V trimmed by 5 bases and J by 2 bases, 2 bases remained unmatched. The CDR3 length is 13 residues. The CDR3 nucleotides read TGTGCCAGCAGCCCGACAGGGAACTATGGCTACACCTTC. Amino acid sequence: CASSPTGNYGYTF.

This CDR3 reads CASAGQGEKLFF. CDR3 in DNA: TGTGCCAGCGCGGGTCAGGGAGAAAAACTGTTTTTT. This sequence joins TRBV5-5 and TRBJ1-4, with D possibly being TRBD1 (5 bases). V lost 7 bases to trimming and J lost 8 bases, with 12 bases between them. The CDR3 has 12 amino acids. CDR1 is SGHKS, CDR2 YYEKEE, per germline (reference sequence).

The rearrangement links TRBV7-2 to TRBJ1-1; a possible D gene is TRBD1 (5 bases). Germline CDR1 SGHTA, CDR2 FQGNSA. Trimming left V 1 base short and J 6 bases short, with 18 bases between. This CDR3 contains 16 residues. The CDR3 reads CASSLGRGGIRAEAFF. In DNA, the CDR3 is TGTGCCAGCAGCTTAGGGAGGGGAGGGATTAGGGCTGAAGCTTTCTTT.

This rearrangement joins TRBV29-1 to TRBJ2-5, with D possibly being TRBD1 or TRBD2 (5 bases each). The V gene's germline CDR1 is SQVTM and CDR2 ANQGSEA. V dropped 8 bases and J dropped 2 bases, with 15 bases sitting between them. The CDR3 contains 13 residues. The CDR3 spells CSTWGKRQETQYF. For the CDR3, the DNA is TGCAGCACTTGGGGGAAAAGGCAAGAGACCCAGTACTTC.

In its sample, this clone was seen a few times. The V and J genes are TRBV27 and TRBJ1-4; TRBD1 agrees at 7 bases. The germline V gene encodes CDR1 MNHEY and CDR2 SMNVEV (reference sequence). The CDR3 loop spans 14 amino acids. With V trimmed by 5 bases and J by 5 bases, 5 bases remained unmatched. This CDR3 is CASSPPGQNEKLFF. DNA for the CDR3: TGTGCCAGCAGTCCGCCGGGACAGAATGAAAAACTGTTTTTT. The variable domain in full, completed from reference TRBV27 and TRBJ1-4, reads EAQVTQNPRYLITVTGKKLTVTCSQNMNHEYMSWYRQDPGLGLRQIYYSMNVEVTDKGDVPEGYKVSRKEKRNFPLILESPSPNQTSLYFCASSPPGQNEKLFFGSGTQLSVL.

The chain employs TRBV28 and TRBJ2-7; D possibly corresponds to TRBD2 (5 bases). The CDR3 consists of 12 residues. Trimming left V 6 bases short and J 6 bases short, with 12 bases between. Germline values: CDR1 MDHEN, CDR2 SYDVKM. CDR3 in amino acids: CASRVDWSEQYF. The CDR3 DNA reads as TGTGCCAGCAGGGTGGACTGGAGCGAGCAGTACTTC.

The CDR3 is CASSQDVGGRAADTQYF. The CDR3 nucleotides read TGTGCCAGCAGCCAAGATGTCGGGGGGCGAGCGGCAGATACGCAGTATTTT. The genes are TRBV4-2 and TRBJ2-3; tentatively, D is TRBD2 (7 bases). V dropped 0 bases and J dropped 4 bases, with 17 bases sitting between them. The V gene's germline CDR1 is LGHNA and CDR2 YNFKEQ. CDR3 length: 17 amino acids.

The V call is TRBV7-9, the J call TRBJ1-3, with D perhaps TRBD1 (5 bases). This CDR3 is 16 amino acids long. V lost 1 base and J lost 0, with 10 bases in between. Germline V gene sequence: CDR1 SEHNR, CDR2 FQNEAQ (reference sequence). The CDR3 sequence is CASSLDGGFSGNTIYF. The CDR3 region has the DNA TGTGCCAGCAGCTTAGATGGGGGGTTCTCTGGAAACACCATATATTTT.

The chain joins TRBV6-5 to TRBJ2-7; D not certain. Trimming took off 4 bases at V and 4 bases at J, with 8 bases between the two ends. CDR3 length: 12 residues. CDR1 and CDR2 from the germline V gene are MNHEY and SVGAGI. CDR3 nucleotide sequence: TGTGCCAGCAGTTCCATTTATTACGAGCAGTACTTC. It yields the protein CASSSIYYEQYF.

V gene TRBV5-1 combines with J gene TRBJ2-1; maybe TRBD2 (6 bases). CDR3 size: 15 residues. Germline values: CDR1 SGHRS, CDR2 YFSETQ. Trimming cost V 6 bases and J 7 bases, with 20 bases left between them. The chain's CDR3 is CASTGTGLTTNEQFF. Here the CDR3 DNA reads TGCGCCAGCACAGGAACGGGACTCACGACTAATGAGCAGTTCTTC.